This T cell receptor (beta chain) derives from a study of T cell responses to AZD1222 COVID-19 vaccine. About this clone itself: Its antigen is unknown.

Produced via immunoSEQ multiplex PCR; TCRdb's table is partial and in-frame only. This sample yields under 80,000 clones, of which around four fifths are seen a single time; 21% belongs to the top ten. General study results and limits: Donors were largely white British and mainly female; clonal diversity was possibly underestimated. Sampled repertoires all dated from after the peak T cell response. Distributed over spike, vaccine-associated CD4 TCRs predominated at 160-218 and 743-854.

V lost 0 bases to trimming and J lost 4 bases, with 9 bases between them. The CDR3 loop spans 14 amino acids. The germline gives CDR1 SGHTA, CDR2 FQGNSA. This TCR was sampled from an adult in good health. Sample: peripheral blood, taken on day 0 of AZD1222 vaccination. The rearrangement uses TRBV7-2 and TRBJ1-1; D unresolved. CDR3 amino acids: CASSLAFSTTEAFF. In nucleotides, the CDR3 is TGTGCCAGCAGCTTAGCGTTCAGCACCACTGAAGCTTTCTTT.